This T cell receptor beta chain was profiled in a study of OX40 agonist ivuxolimab in advanced cancers. Study-wide context: Patients were given ivuxolimab, an antibody that agonizes OX40 (CD134).

This CDR3 is 16 amino acids long. J gave up 2 bases and V 3 bases, and 3 bases lay outside the gene matches. Per the germline V gene, CDR1 is MDHEN and CDR2 is SYDVKM. This table comes from immunoSEQ multiplex PCR, and its TCRdb copy is limited to in-frame clones, with some not included. The sample includes approximately 94,000 clones, around nine tenths of them seen just once. This TCR derives from an adult with an advanced solid tumor such as melanoma, head and neck, liver or kidney cancer. This chain links TRBV28 with TRBJ2-7; 14 positions match TRBD2. Sequenced material: CD4+ or CD8+ T cells sorted from blood, taken in a trial of the OX40 agonist ivuxolimab. For the CDR3, the DNA is TGTGCCAGCAGTTTGACTAGCGGGAGGGCGACCTACGAGCAGTACTTC. Translating gives CASSLTSGRATYEQYF.